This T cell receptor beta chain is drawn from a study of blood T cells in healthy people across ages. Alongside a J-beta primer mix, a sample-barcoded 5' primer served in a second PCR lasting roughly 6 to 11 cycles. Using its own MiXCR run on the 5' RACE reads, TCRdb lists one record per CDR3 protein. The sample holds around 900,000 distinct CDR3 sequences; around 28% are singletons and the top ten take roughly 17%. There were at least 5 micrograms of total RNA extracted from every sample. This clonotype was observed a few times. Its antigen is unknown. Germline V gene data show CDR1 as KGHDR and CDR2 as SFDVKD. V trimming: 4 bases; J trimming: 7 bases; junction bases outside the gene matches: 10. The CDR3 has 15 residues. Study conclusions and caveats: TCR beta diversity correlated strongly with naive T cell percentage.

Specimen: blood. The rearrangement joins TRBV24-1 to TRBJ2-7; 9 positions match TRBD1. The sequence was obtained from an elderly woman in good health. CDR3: CATSERTGTGYEQYF. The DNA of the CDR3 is TGTGCCACCAGTGAACGTACCGGGACAGGGTATGAGCAGTACTTC.